The 5 T cell receptor beta chains reported below all come from one sample, sequenced in a study of blood T cell repertoires in COVID-19. Assay used: immunoSEQ multiplex PCR; TCRdb lists only in-frame clones, some missing. The table records fewer than 50,000 clones, more than 75% of them present only once. Sequenced material: peripheral blood. These receptors came from a human donor in a cohort sampled during active COVID-19.

The V gene is TRBV21-1, the J gene TRBJ1-1; the table's D call, TRBD1, has no DNA check behind it. TRBV21-1 is assigned pseudogene status. The CDR3 contains 19 residues. CDR3 in DNA: TGTGCCAGCAGCAAAGGGAAGAAGAAGGACAGTTCTATGAACACTGAAGCTTTCTTT. Amino acids: CASSKGKKKDSSMNTEAFF.

This clone was seen only once. The identical CDR3 is also encoded by other nucleotide sequences in the sample. V gene TRBV29-1 combines with J gene TRBJ2-1, with 8 nucleotides matching TRBD2. The CDR3 length is 14 residues. Germline V gene lookup returns CDR1 SQVTM and CDR2 ANQGSEA. Unmatched junction bases numbered 11, after V lost 3 bases and J lost 10 bases. This CDR3 reads CSVEPLGLAGEQFF. CDR3 bases: TGCAGCGTTGAGCCTCTAGGACTAGCAGGGGAGCAGTTCTTC.

V gene TRBV27 combines with J gene TRBJ2-3; D remains unclear. This CDR3 contains 13 residues. Trimming removed 3 bases at V and 0 bases at J, with 4 bases between. Per the germline V gene, CDR1 is MNHEY and CDR2 is SMNVEV (reference sequence). The CDR3 DNA sequence: TGTGCCAGCAGTTTGGGCAGCACAGATACGCAGTATTTT. Encoded protein: CASSLGSTDTQYF.

The chain carries TRBV12-3 or TRBV12-4 and TRBJ1-1, with D perhaps TRBD1 (6 bases). V was pared by 7 bases and J by 3 bases, with 6 bases between. The CDR3 covers 11 residues. The CDR3 coding sequence is TGTGCCAGCAAGGGGGACACTGAAGCTTTCTTT. Its protein product is CASKGDTEAFF.

This clone was recorded only once. The chain carries TRBV13 and TRBJ1-1, with 7 bases lining up with TRBD1. The CDR3 extends over 14 amino acids. Trimming cost V 5 bases and J 1 base; bases outside gene matches: 4. The germline V gene encodes CDR1 PRHDT and CDR2 FYEKMQ (reference sequence). CDR3 sequence reads: CASSRRTGNTEAFF. The CDR3 DNA sequence: TGTGCCAGCAGCCGGAGGACAGGGAACACTGAAGCTTTCTTT. Based on the CDR3 plus reference TRBV13 and TRBJ1-1, the full variable domain is AAGVIQSPRHLIKEKRETATLKCYPIPRHDTVYWYQQGPGQDPQFLISFYEKMQSDKGSIPDRFSAQQFSDYHSELNMSSLELGDSALYFCASSRRTGNTEAFFGQGTRLTVV.